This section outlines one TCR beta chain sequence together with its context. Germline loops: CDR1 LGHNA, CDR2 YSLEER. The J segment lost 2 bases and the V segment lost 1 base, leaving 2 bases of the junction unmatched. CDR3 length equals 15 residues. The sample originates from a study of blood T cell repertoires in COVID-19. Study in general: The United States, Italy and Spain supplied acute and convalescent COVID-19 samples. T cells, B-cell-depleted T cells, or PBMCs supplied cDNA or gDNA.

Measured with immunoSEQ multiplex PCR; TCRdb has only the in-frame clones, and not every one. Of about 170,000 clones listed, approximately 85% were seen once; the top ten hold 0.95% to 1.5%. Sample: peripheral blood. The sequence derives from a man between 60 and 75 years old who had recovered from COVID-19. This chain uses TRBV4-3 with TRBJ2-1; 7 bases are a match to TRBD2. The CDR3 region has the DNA TGCGCCAGCAGCCAAGGTGGACTAGCCTACAATGAGCAGTTCTTC. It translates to CASSQGGLAYNEQFF.